The sequence of this T cell receptor beta chain was determined in a study of cytomegalovirus exposure and HLA in healthy donors (dated by TCRdb to about 2017). Regarding the research as a whole: An earlier analysis of under 600 of the donors reported about 290 Gb of sequence data and roughly 110 million unique TCR beta sequences from approximately 180 million T cells. All discovery cohort repertoires had been generated on a single sequencing platform. The number of typed donors differed by locus: about 629-630 for A, B, C, DRB1 and DQB1; 500 to 550 for DQA1; roughly 600 for DPA1; and around 470 for DPB1. In an earlier analysis of roughly 580 of the donors, high-throughput TCR beta sequencing was used to judge whether each TCR beta V gene segment behaved as functional or pseudogenic. A few DR-DQ haplotypes were handled as single units for association and clustering because linkage in the cohort was strong. Of the roughly 400 genotyped donors, 65% to 90% were placed in the genetic ancestry cluster associated with self-reported Caucasian donors. In addition to the first cohort of 500 to 850 subjects, a separate validation cohort of 130 or so different subjects was used. Among over 350 genotyped donors of the cohort, an average of about 240,000 unique TCR beta nucleotide sequences were sequenced per donor, around 20% of them non-productive. The study was designed to test whether signatures of past pathogen exposure could be identified by cataloging public T cell receptors. Class I and class II HLA loci were covered by the typing at four-digit resolution. In the later analysis, no new phenotypic data were used to find candidate immune exposures; instead, reliance was placed on TCR beta sequences and their occurrence across donors. A later genetic analysis used genome-wide SNP genotypes for about 55% of the 666 donors, treating that subset as a discovery cohort. A later analysis re-examined previously published TCR beta repertoires from more than 600 donors and added high-resolution HLA genotyping to investigate patterns of TCR occurrence. The T cell repertoires of 550 to 850 subjects were profiled by immunosequencing and related to cytomegalovirus serostatus. High-throughput TCR immunosequencing, statistical association of individual TCRs with disease status, and machine learning were combined to predict cytomegalovirus infection status. An early release that covered several hundred HLA-typed donors contained about 300 gigabases of sequencing data and 85 million to 100 million unique TCR sequences. Donor age, sex, ethnicity and CMV serostatus were collected together with the repertoire data.

The cohort was made up of approximately 700 healthy bone marrow donors. At the time of sampling, every cohort member was nominally healthy, though immune exposures that went unrecorded were likely present. The donor tested CMV seropositive, placing the donor among the 289 seropositive members of the cohort. A peripheral blood sample was provided by each donor, and peripheral blood mononuclear cells were used for TCR beta sequencing. Genomic DNA extraction from the blood cell samples was performed with the Qiagen DNeasy Blood Extraction Kit. This clone has just one count. Its recognized antigen is unknown. No base qualities exist here, and no much larger clone lies one base off it. Clipping removes 4 bases from V and 1 base from J, with 4 as the unmatched junction base count. The CDR3 runs 16 amino acids, cysteine and phenylalanine included. Only the CDR3 part of the read is kept: 48 bases, read in frame from the first base. According to the germline V gene, CDR1 reads ENHRY and CDR2 reads SYGVKD.

Summary of the overall study and its limitations: A later analysis associated 15,000 or so TCR beta sequences with specific HLA alleles at a false discovery rate of 0.05. Seventeen rarely observed V segments, including chromosome 9 orphons, were excluded from the earlier analysis of a few hundred of the donors because counts were too low. A further reported finding was that TCR beta sequences accurately predicted the HLA-A and HLA-B alleles for most subjects in the first cohort. Some IMGT-functional V segments, including TRBV6-2 and TRBV6-3, could not be told apart with the 87-base-pair reads, so those segments were excluded. Strong co-occurrence of HLA alleles, especially DR and DQ, made assigning TCR associations to individual alleles difficult. In both the original and validation cohorts, the classifier was reported to diagnose cytomegalovirus status with high specificity and sensitivity. V-gene and J-gene trimming of TCR beta chains was associated with a missense DCLRE1C variant in a later genetic analysis, and the association was replicated in an independent cohort. A few of the identified cytomegalovirus-associated TCR beta chains were confirmed in vitro to be specific for cytomegalovirus antigens. It was suggested by the authors that the approach could potentially be generalized to other disease states and immunological phenotypes. While some public TCRs were present in many individuals, most TCR sequences turned up only very rarely across donors. A later analysis found that TCR association rates varied across HLA loci, with DRB1 alleles showing the most associated TCRs and HLA-C alleles the fewest. In this cohort, only TCR beta chains were sequenced, and detectable features were limited by the absence of alpha or paired-chain data. Immune exposure information for the cohort was limited to CMV serostatus. Most CMV-associated TCR beta chains appeared to be HLA-restricted in a later analysis, and the HLA associations seemed to be driven largely by CMV exposure. A later genetic analysis reported fewer N-insertions in productive TCRs among donors in an Asian-associated ancestry cluster than the roughly 690-donor mean. A cluster of highly shared sequence variants was judged likely to represent a technical artifact of the sequencing pipeline. In an earlier analysis of some 500 of the donors, most TCR beta V segments were observed in productive rearrangements about 87% or about 30% of the time, broadly matching IMGT annotations. Correlated functional status among segregating V segments might reflect linkage disequilibrium, but an unknown experimental factor could not be ruled out. In a later analysis, HLA-associated TCR beta chains showed more clonal expansion and lower generation probabilities than non-associated chains that were equally common. Because HLA typing was missing for some donors at each locus, association tests included only the typed subset. In a later analysis, several top co-occurrence clusters were reported to appear linked to parvovirus B19, influenza, CMV and Epstein-Barr virus. Sequencing depth was assumed to be roughly uniform across donors in the presence/absence analyses, though that assumption may not hold. The study gave a list of 150 to 200 TCR beta chains associated with cytomegalovirus.

To prepare the library, the immunoSEQ multiplex PCR assay was applied. A mixture of 60 forward primers for TCR Vbeta segments and 13 reverse primers for TCR Jbeta segments was used in the multiplex PCR. The CDR3 region of rearranged TCR beta genes was amplified from genomic DNA by a multiplex PCR assay. On the Illumina HiSeq System, the amplified TCR beta libraries were sequenced as 87-base-pair reads. On the study's bioinformatics: Across the 670 or so repertoires, a later analysis counted some 81 million unique TCR beta chains, about 10 million of which were shared by at least two donors. To remove PCR and sequencing errors, raw reads were error-corrected and collapsed into unique sequences using a nearest-neighbor algorithm that merged closely related sequences. To assign V, D and J gene segments, CDR3 sequences were aligned to IMGT reference sequences. For a sequence to be retained, at least a six-nucleotide match to both a V gene segment and a J gene segment was required. A rearrangement was called productive if the CDR3 had no stop codons and remained in frame with V and J, and every other rearrangement was called non-productive. Following IMGT convention, CDR3 was defined as the stretch from the second conserved V-encoded cysteine up to the conserved J-encoded phenylalanine. In an earlier analysis of approximately 590 of the donors, sequences lacking an unambiguous match to a single V gene segment were excluded. In an earlier analysis of about 590 of the donors, a V segment was called functional when productive rearrangements were above 56.7%, and segregating when the standard deviation between donors exceeded 5%. A statistical classification framework was built for diagnosing cytomegalovirus status from the catalog of TCR beta chain sequences. In a later analysis, V and J genes were assigned by comparing TCR nucleotide sequences against IMGT/GENE-DB human TR gene sequences. Using the TCRdist pipeline, a later analysis assigned CDR3 sequences along with most-parsimonious VDJ recombination scenarios. A later analysis defined each TCR beta chain by its CDR3 amino acid sequence plus V-gene family, and excluded reads lacking a unique V-gene family. To address suspected cross-contamination and a sequencing artifact, a later analysis removed under 600 highly shared, low-generation-probability nucleotide sequences. In a later analysis, a clonal expansion index for each public chain was calculated from normalized within-repertoire ranks of inferred template counts. In a later analysis, generation probabilities were computed with a VDJ recombination model fitted to out-of-frame rearrangements, and the resulting probabilities were checked against IGoR. In a later analysis, TCR-TCR, TCR-HLA and TCR-CMV co-occurrence was scored with hypergeometric tests, and a repertoire-size bias correction was applied to TCR pairs. False discovery rates were estimated in a later analysis by permuting HLA or CMV assignments 20 times. A later analysis grouped co-occurring TCRs with DBSCAN, adding TCRdist sequence similarity when clustering within HLA-allele-positive subsets. Repertoires with fewer than 30,000 or more than 120,000 public chains, plus five repertoires with anomalous nucleotide sharing, were excluded from co-occurrence clustering. What TCRdb holds here is the immuneACCESS table cut down to in-frame rearrangements. Part of the clones is not present; checked against another copy, under half of the missing clones reflect an unresolved V gene, and the others are unexplained. The V and J calls and the clone size are those of that table, but D and trimming were determined from the DNA. This sample has approximately 170,000 clones in its table, and around 80% of those were observed once. In total, the top ten clones hold under 2.5% of the sample.

Sequencing input: PBMCs. The receptor chain draws on TRBV10-3 and TRBJ1-5; TRBD1 matches 10 bases in the middle. The source is a woman in her 30s in good health and CMV-seropositive. At the DNA level, the sequence is TGTGCCATCAGTGCCCGGACAGGGGGAAGCAATCAGCCCCAGCATTTT. It is translated as CAISARTGGSNQPQHF.